Presented here are 8 T cell receptor beta chains from one specimen sequenced in a study of breast tumors, draining lymph nodes, adjacent tissues. TCRdb independently ran MiXCR on the multiplex PCR reads; one entry per CDR3 protein. Of 30,000 to 40,000 distinct CDR3 sequences listed, 35% to 40% were seen once; the top ten hold 9.5% to 13%. Sequencing was performed on breast tumor tissue. The receptors here all came from a female donor with breast cancer. Some clones in this sample may be carry-over from other donors' samples.

About this clonotype: A read error is possible here, since a much larger clone lies one base away. The rearrangement links TRBV5-6 to TRBJ2-5; D is unclear. CDR3 length: 13 residues. The V and J ends lost 0 bases and 7 bases respectively, with 10 bases between them. CDR1 is SGHDT, CDR2 YYEEEE, per germline. This chain's CDR3 is CASSLEVEGTQYF. DNA for the CDR3: TGTGCCAGCAGCTTGGAGGTAGAAGGGACCCAGTACTTC. The full variable domain, rest sourced from reference TRBV5-6 and TRBJ2-5, is DAGVTQSPTHLIKTRGQQVTLRCSPKSGHDTVSWYQQALGQGPQFIFQYYEEEERQRGNFPDRFSGHQFPNYSSELNVNALLLGDSALYLCASSLEVEGTQYFGPGTRLLVL.

The chain is built from TRBV3-1 and TRBJ2-7, with a possible D match to TRBD1 (6 bases). The CDR3 covers 11 residues. The V end was cut by 7 bases, the J end by 5 bases, with 9 bases between. Looked up from germline, CDR1 is LGHDT and CDR2 is YNNKEL (reference sequence). CDR3 sequence reads: CASTSGDEQYF. The CDR3 DNA follows: TGTGCCAGCACCTCAGGGGACGAGCAGTACTTC.

The chain combines TRBV11-3 with TRBJ2-2; either TRBD1 or TRBD2 may fit D (7 bases each). Germline assignment: CDR1 SGHNT and CDR2 YENEEA. The CDR3 has 15 residues. Trimming took off 2 bases at V and 4 bases at J, with 11 bases between the two ends. Here the CDR3 reads CASSLSRGGTGELFF. CDR3 sequence (DNA): TGTGCCAGCAGCTTATCCAGGGGGGGCACCGGGGAGCTGTTTTTT.

In the case of this clonotype: Compared with germline, one end of the junction differs, possibly owing to a read error. The CDR3 reads CVSSMLAAISYEQYF. In DNA, the CDR3 is TGTGTCAGCAGCATGCTAGCGGCAATTTCCTACGAGCAGTACTTC. The chain carries TRBV5-6 and TRBJ2-7; 7 nucleotides align to TRBD2. CDR1 SGHDT and CDR2 YYEEEE come from the germline V gene. This CDR3 has 15 amino acids.

On this clonotype: A much larger clone lies one base from this, so it may be a read error. The genes are TRBV6-7 and TRBJ1-5; D is ambiguous. TRBV6-7 is annotated as an ORF whose role is uncertain. Trimming removed 11 bases at V and 6 bases at J, with 14 bases between. This CDR3 spans 12 amino acids. The CDR3 nucleotides read TGTGCCGCTTGGGGTGGGATTCAGCCCCAGCATTTT. It specifies CAAWGGIQPQHF.

Only a few counts were recorded for this clonotype. The chain has TRBV28 and TRBJ2-7, with 11 bases lining up with TRBD2. Germline V gene sequence: CDR1 MDHEN, CDR2 SYDVKM. The length of the CDR3 is 17 residues. Trimming removed 4 bases from V and 4 bases from J; junction bases left unmatched: 12. In nucleotides, the CDR3 is TGTGCCAGCAGTTCTGCCCTAACTAGCGGGAGTTCGTACGAGCAGTACTTC. It translates to CASSSALTSGSSYEQYF.

In this sample, this clonotype turned up once. This chain joins TRBV6-5 and TRBJ2-1, with 7 positions matching TRBD2. This CDR3 contains 15 residues. Germline CDR1 MNHEY, CDR2 SVGAGI. The V gene end was trimmed by 6 bases and the J gene end by 2 bases; junction bases not matched to a gene: 7. Written as DNA, the CDR3 is TGTGCCAGCAGCCCTACTAGCGCCGCCTACAATGAGCAGTTCTTC. Translation gives CASSPTSAAYNEQFF.

A remark on this clonotype: A much more abundant neighbour one base away suggests this may be a read error. The chain carries TRBV25-1 and TRBJ2-2, with D perhaps TRBD1 or TRBD2 (5 bases each). Per germline, CDR1 MGHDK and CDR2 SYGVNS. There are 12 residues in the CDR3. The CDR3 nucleotides are TGTGCCAGCCGACAGTTTCCCGGGGAGCTGTCTTTT. It yields the protein CASRQFPGELSF.